The present TCR beta chain was sequenced within a study of T cell changes during pregnancy in multiple sclerosis. V lost 6 bases and J 0 bases, leaving 12 bases between the germline ends. Germline V gene sequence: CDR1 MNHEY, CDR2 SMNVEV (reference sequence). The CDR3 runs to 15 residues. TCRdb's copy holds only in-frame clones and misses some; the assay was immunoSEQ multiplex PCR. The table shows around 80,000 clones, with roughly 94% occurring only once. The chain uses TRBV27 and TRBJ2-1; D remains unclear. The receptor was isolated from a female donor in good health, enrolled as a control in a pregnancy study. Sequenced material: peripheral blood, taken in the second trimester of pregnancy. CDR3 DNA: TGTGCCAGCAGCTCAAACAGTTACTCCTACAATGAGCAGTTCTTC. Amino acids: CASSSNSYSYNEQFF.